A single sample gave rise to the 17 T cell receptor beta chains below, sequenced in a study of control samples from healthy donors and cancer patients. This table comes from immunoSEQ multiplex PCR, and its TCRdb copy is limited to in-frame clones, with some not included. The sample yields roughly 86,000 clones, 90% seen once. The sequenced sample was blood. All receptors derive from a woman between 18 and 29 years old in good health.

This chain connects TRBV7-2 to TRBJ1-1, with a weak D call TRBD1 (6 bases). The CDR3 contains 13 residues. V was trimmed by 1 base and J by 5 bases, leaving 8 bases between them. Germline values: CDR1 SGHTA, CDR2 FQGNSA. The CDR3 DNA is TGTGCCAGCAGCTTAGTAGGACAGACTGAAGCTTTCTTT. It translates to CASSLVGQTEAFF.

The chain links TRBV3-1 (or the pseudogene TRBV3-2) to TRBJ1-6, with D possibly matching TRBD1 (5 bases). The germline gives CDR1 LGHDT, CDR2 YNNKEL (reference sequence). The CDR3 has 15 amino acids. The V end was cut by 6 bases, the J end by 10 bases, with 19 bases between. The CDR3 loop reads CASSPGALANSPLHF. CDR3 coding DNA: TGTGCCAGCAGTCCCGGGGCCCTTGCTAACTCACCCCTCCACTTT.

The chain is built from TRBV5-8 and TRBJ1-6, with 12 bases that match TRBD1. Germline V lookup: CDR1 SGHTS, CDR2 YDEGEE. This CDR3 is built from 14 residues. Trimming at V came to 4 bases and at J to 10 bases, leaving 3 bases not matched to a gene. CDR3 sequence: CASSAGQGASPLHF. The CDR3 region has the DNA TGTGCCAGCAGCGCGGGACAGGGGGCCTCACCCCTCCACTTT.

The CDR3 DNA is TGCAGCGTTGGCCAGGACAGGAACTATGGCTACACCTTC. Residues: CSVGQDRNYGYTF. The V and J genes are TRBV29-1 and TRBJ1-2; 7 nucleotides match TRBD1. The germline V gene encodes CDR1 SQVTM and CDR2 ANQGSEA. The CDR3 is 13 residues long. With V trimmed by 4 bases and J by 2 bases, 4 bases remained unmatched.

The J gene is TRBJ2-3, the V gene TRBV6-5, with 13 bases that match TRBD2. Trimming took 4 bases from V and 3 from J; bases not matched to a gene: 1. Germline CDR1 reads MNHEY; CDR2 reads SVGAGI. The CDR3 covers 15 residues. The CDR3 DNA sequence: TGTGCCAGCAGTTGGACTAGCGGGAGAACAGATACGCAGTATTTT. Protein: CASSWTSGRTDTQYF.

The chain joins TRBV18 to TRBJ2-3; no definite D call. Germline V gene sequence: CDR1 KGHSH, CDR2 LQKENI. There are 13 residues in the CDR3. V was trimmed by 5 bases and J by 4 bases, leaving 10 bases between them. The CDR3 DNA sequence: TGTGCCAGCTCATCCCTGGCCTCAGATACGCAGTATTTT. This codes for CASSSLASDTQYF.

J is TRBJ2-7 and V is TRBV5-1, with 8 nucleotides matching TRBD1. From germline, CDR1 is SGHRS and CDR2 YFSETQ. V shed 3 bases and J 5 bases; nucleotides not matched to a gene: 10. The CDR3 is 15 residues long. This CDR3 reads CASSSTGTGINEQYF. In nucleotides, the CDR3 is TGCGCCAGCAGCTCCACCGGGACAGGTATCAACGAGCAGTACTTC.

V usage is TRBV27 and J usage is TRBJ2-7; TRBD2 matches at 9 bases. Germline V CDR1 and CDR2: MNHEY, SMNVEV (reference sequence). The CDR3 consists of 16 residues. J lost 4 bases, V lost 5 bases, and 12 bases had no gene match. CDR3 in amino acids: CASSGASGVQGYEQYF. The CDR3 DNA follows: TGTGCCAGCAGTGGTGCTAGCGGGGTGCAGGGGTACGAGCAGTACTTC.

The chain links TRBV5-1 to TRBJ1-3; D is undetermined. The CDR3 covers 13 residues. The V end was cut by 5 bases, the J end by 0 bases, with 6 bases between. Germline CDR1 is SGHRS and CDR2 is YFSETQ. Here the CDR3 reads CASREDSGNTIYF. CDR3 nucleotides: TGCGCCAGCAGGGAAGACTCTGGAAACACCATATATTTT.

The V and J genes are TRBV5-1 and TRBJ1-5; TRBD1 might be the D (5 bases). V lost 1 base and J 1 base, leaving 9 bases between the germline ends. Germline V gene data show CDR1 as SGHRS and CDR2 as YFSETQ. The CDR3 contains 15 residues. CDR3 nucleotides: TGCGCCAGCAGCTTGCTGCCAGGGAGCAATCAGCCCCAGCATTTT. Translated: CASSLLPGSNQPQHF.

For this clone: The sample has other DNA sequences that encode this CDR3 too. The chain recombines TRBV5-6 with TRBJ1-6, with D possibly being TRBD1 (5 bases). V was pared by 0 bases and J by 4 bases, with 8 bases between. The CDR3 runs 15 residues. Looked up from germline, CDR1 is SGHDT and CDR2 is YYEEEE. CDR3 coding DNA: TGTGCCAGCAGCTTGGATGGGGGTTATAATTCACCCCTCCACTTT. It encodes CASSLDGGYNSPLHF.

The gene calls are TRBV28 and TRBJ1-1, with 9 bases matching TRBD1. The CDR3 has 17 amino acids. V gave up 5 bases and J gave up 5 bases; unmatched junction bases: 15. The germline CDR1 and CDR2 sequences are MDHEN and SYDVKM. The CDR3 reads CASSIPGQGLGRTEAFF. The DNA for the CDR3 is TGTGCCAGCAGTATACCGGGACAGGGTCTAGGAAGGACTGAAGCTTTCTTT.

The chain uses TRBV9 and TRBJ1-5, with D perhaps matching TRBD1 (6 bases). Germline values: CDR1 SGDLS, CDR2 YYNGEE. The V and J ends lost 1 base and 4 bases respectively, with 12 bases between them. The CDR3 extends over 15 amino acids. The CDR3 nucleotides read TGTGCCAGCAGCGTATACCCAGGGGAAAATCAGCCCCAGCATTTT. Amino acids: CASSVYPGENQPQHF. Full variable domain (remainder filled in from reference TRBV9 and TRBJ1-5): DSGVTQTPKHLITATGQRVTLRCSPRSGDLSVYWYQQSLDQGLQFLIQYYNGEERAKGNILERFSAQQFPDLHSELNLSSLELGDSALYFCASSVYPGENQPQHFGDGTRLSIL.

V is TRBV6-4 and J is TRBJ1-1; tentatively, D is TRBD1 (5 bases). The CDR3 length is 18 residues. The germline gives CDR1 MRHNA, CDR2 SNTAGT. V was cut by 9 bases and J by 3 bases, with 29 bases left in between. This CDR3 reads CASPSLNEQVTLDTEAFF. DNA for the CDR3: TGTGCCAGTCCTTCCCTAAATGAACAGGTAACCTTAGACACTGAAGCTTTCTTT.

This clone was counted a single time. In nucleotides, the CDR3 is TGTGCCAGTACGGACAGGGTGGCTAACTATGGCTACACCTTC. Translating gives CASTDRVANYGYTF. The chain combines TRBV19 with TRBJ1-2, with 8 bases lining up with TRBD1. This CDR3 region has 14 residues. The J segment lost 0 bases and the V segment lost 7 bases, leaving 4 bases of the junction unmatched. CDR1 is LNHDA and CDR2 is SQIVND in the germline V gene (reference sequence).

The CDR3 DNA sequence: TGCGCCAGCAGCTTGGCTGCAGACGGGGCGCTAAAGTATTTT. Its protein is CASSLAADGALKYF. The rearrangement uses TRBV5-1 and TRBJ1-3; D is possibly TRBD1 (5 bases). The V and J ends lost 0 bases and 16 bases respectively, with 20 bases between them. The CDR3 loop spans 14 amino acids. Germline-derived CDR1 and CDR2 are SGHRS and YFSETQ.

The genes are TRBV4-1 and TRBJ2-7, with D uncertain. The germline gives CDR1 MGHRA, CDR2 YSYEKL. CDR3 length: 15 residues. V shed 0 bases and J shed 4 bases, with 13 bases lying between them. CDR3 region: CASSQDRAQTYEQYF. The CDR3 region has the DNA TGCGCCAGCAGCCAAGATCGAGCCCAGACTTACGAGCAGTACTTC.